A selection of T cell receptor beta chains follows, all from one sample in a study of cytomegalovirus exposure and HLA in healthy donors. Generated by immunoSEQ multiplex PCR, the TCRdb table keeps only in-frame clones and is missing some. The data contain about 130,000 clones, under 90% of them singletons. Sequenced input: PBMCs. These receptors came from a man aged 18 to 30 in good health and CMV-seronegative. The CDR3 runs from the conserved cysteine through the conserved F or W. Fields, in order: V gene, J gene, D gene, clone size, CDR3 DNA, CDR3 protein. The D gene is left open where the match is weak. Where a row states a size, it is once, few, many or the class of an expanded clone; other rows omit it.

V gene: TRBV28
J gene: TRBJ1-1
D gene: -
clone size: -
CDR3 DNA: TGTGCCAGCAGTTTGGCGGTGGGCACTGAAGCTTTCTTT
CDR3 protein: CASSLAVGTEAFF

V gene: TRBV5-1
J gene: TRBJ2-2
D gene: -
clone size: -
CDR3 DNA: TGCGCCAGCAGCTTCTGGCCTCCAGATAACACCGGGGAGCTGTTTTTT
CDR3 protein: CASSFWPPDNTGELFF

V gene: TRBV19
J gene: TRBJ1-2
D gene: TRBD1
clone size: -
CDR3 DNA: TGTGCCAGTAGTACCCGGACAGGACCCGAGGGTGGCTACACCTTC
CDR3 protein: CASSTRTGPEGGYTF

V gene: TRBV7-9
J gene: TRBJ1-6
D gene: -
clone size: -
CDR3 DNA: TGTGCCAGCAGTCCCACCCGGTCACCCCTCCACTTT
CDR3 protein: CASSPTRSPLHF

V gene: TRBV7-6
J gene: TRBJ2-7
D gene: TRBD1
clone size: -
CDR3 DNA: TGTGCCAGCAGCATGGGACAGCCCCCCCAGTACTTC
CDR3 protein: CASSMGQPPQYF

V gene: TRBV6-5
J gene: TRBJ1-2
D gene: -
clone size: -
CDR3 DNA: TGTGCCAGCAGTCTGTTGATGGACTTTAACTATGGCTACACCTTC
CDR3 protein: CASSLLMDFNYGYTF

V gene: TRBV5-1
J gene: TRBJ2-7
D gene: -
clone size: -
CDR3 DNA: TGCGCCAGCAGTTGGGCCGGGACACCGAACGAGCAGTACTTC
CDR3 protein: CASSWAGTPNEQYF

V gene: TRBV18
J gene: TRBJ2-7
D gene: -
clone size: -
CDR3 DNA: TGTGCCAGCTCTCTGAGCCCCTACGAGCAGTACTTC
CDR3 protein: CASSLSPYEQYF

V gene: TRBV9
J gene: TRBJ2-6
D gene: -
clone size: few
CDR3 DNA: TGTGCCAGCAGCGTAAGCATCCGGGATGGGGCCAACGTCCTGACTTTC
CDR3 protein: CASSVSIRDGANVLTF

V gene: TRBV2
J gene: TRBJ2-7
D gene: TRBD1
clone size: once
CDR3 DNA: TGTGCCAGCAGTGGCTGGGACAGGGTCTTCTACGAGCAGTACTTC
CDR3 protein: CASSGWDRVFYEQYF

V gene: TRBV10-3
J gene: TRBJ2-3
D gene: TRBD2
clone size: -
CDR3 DNA: TGTGCCATCAGTGTCGGGGGGGCCAACACAGATACGCAGTATTTT
CDR3 protein: CAISVGGANTDTQYF

V gene: TRBV1
J gene: TRBJ2-6
D gene: -
clone size: -
CDR3 DNA: TGCACCAGCAGCCAAGATGAAGGGGTTGGGGCCAACGTCCTGACTTTC
CDR3 protein: CTSSQDEGVGANVLTF

V gene: TRBV29-1
J gene: TRBJ1-5
D gene: TRBD1
clone size: -
CDR3 DNA: TGCAGCGTTGCCCCAGGGGGGATTAATCAACCCCAGCATTTT
CDR3 protein: CSVAPGGINQPQHF

V gene: TRBV6-5
J gene: TRBJ1-3
D gene: -
clone size: once
CDR3 DNA: TGTGCCAGCAGTTACTCAGAGATCTCTGGAAACACCATATATTTT
CDR3 protein: CASSYSEISGNTIYF

V gene: TRBV9
J gene: TRBJ1-2
D gene: -
clone size: -
CDR3 DNA: TGTGCCAGCAGCGCCTTCCCTAATGGCTACACCTTC
CDR3 protein: CASSAFPNGYTF

V gene: TRBV28
J gene: TRBJ1-3
D gene: TRBD1
clone size: -
CDR3 DNA: TGTGCCAGCAGTTGGGCAGGGGGCTCTGGAAACACCATATATTTT
CDR3 protein: CASSWAGGSGNTIYF

V gene: TRBV30
J gene: TRBJ1-2
D gene: -
clone size: -
CDR3 DNA: TGTGCCTGGAGTTTCTCCGGGACATCGAGCTACACCTTC
CDR3 protein: CAWSFSGTSSYTF

V gene: TRBV30
J gene: TRBJ1-2
D gene: TRBD1
clone size: once
CDR3 DNA: TGTGCCCGGGACAGGGGGAACTATGGCTACACCTTC
CDR3 protein: CARDRGNYGYTF

V gene: TRBV25-1
J gene: TRBJ1-1
D gene: TRBD1
clone size: -
CDR3 DNA: TGTGCCAGCAGTGGAAACCGGGACAGCCTTGAAGCTTTCTTT
CDR3 protein: CASSGNRDSLEAFF

V gene: TRBV7-9
J gene: TRBJ1-2
D gene: -
clone size: -
CDR3 DNA: TGTGCCAGCAGCTCATCCGGGTCCTCTCGAATTTATGGCTACACCTTC
CDR3 protein: CASSSSGSSRIYGYTF

V gene: TRBV4-3
J gene: TRBJ1-1
D gene: -
clone size: -
CDR3 DNA: TGCGCCAGCAGCCAAGGACATCTGAACACTGAAGCTTTCTTT
CDR3 protein: CASSQGHLNTEAFF

V gene: TRBV6-4
J gene: TRBJ2-3
D gene: TRBD2
clone size: -
CDR3 DNA: TGTGCCAGCAGTGGGACTAGCGGGGGGGCAGATACGCAGTATTTT
CDR3 protein: CASSGTSGGADTQYF

V gene: TRBV6-5
J gene: TRBJ1-1
D gene: TRBD1
clone size: -
CDR3 DNA: TGTGCCAGCAGGGGACAGTTTAACCCCGATGAAGCTTTCTTT
CDR3 protein: CASRGQFNPDEAFF

V gene: TRBV5-1
J gene: TRBJ1-1
D gene: -
clone size: -
CDR3 DNA: TGCGCCACCCAGACTTCTACAGGGAGCCACACTGAAGCTTTCTTT
CDR3 protein: CATQTSTGSHTEAFF

V gene: TRBV27
J gene: TRBJ1-5
D gene: TRBD1
clone size: -
CDR3 DNA: TGTGCCAGCCAGACCTTAGGACAGGGAAACAATCAGCCCCAGCATTTT
CDR3 protein: CASQTLGQGNNQPQHF